Listed here are 10 T cell receptor beta chains from one sample, sequenced in a study of radiotherapy plus CTLA-4 blockade in lung cancer. Method: immunoSEQ multiplex PCR; TCRdb's copy keeps in-frame clones and lacks some. Of about 49,000 clones in the sample, around 73% were seen once. The sequencing here drew on peripheral blood, taken from a patient treated with radiotherapy plus ipilimumab. These TCRs come from a human donor with non-small cell lung cancer who had a complete response to radiotherapy plus ipilimumab.

The chain recombines TRBV27 with TRBJ1-1, with TRBD1 identical over 11 bases. CDR1 is MNHEY and CDR2 is SMNVEV in the germline V gene (reference sequence). J lost 11 bases, V lost 6 bases, and 5 bases had no gene match. This CDR3 comprises 12 residues. The CDR3 bases are TGTGCCAGCAGAGGGACAGGGGGTTCGGCTTTCTTT. Its translation: CASRGTGGSAFF.

The rearrangement joins TRBV18 to TRBJ2-7; 9 bases agree with TRBD1. Trimming at V came to 6 bases and at J to 4 bases, leaving 4 bases not matched to a gene. The CDR3 covers 13 residues. CDR1 and CDR2 from the germline V gene are KGHSH and LQKENI. Written as DNA, the CDR3 is TGTGCCAGCTCCGGGACAGGGATATACGAGCAGTACTTC. Its protein is CASSGTGIYEQYF. The whole variable domain, remainder taken from reference TRBV18 and TRBJ2-7, is NAGVMQNPRHLVRRRGQEARLRCSPMKGHSHVYWYRQLPEEGLKFMVYLQKENIIDESGMPKERFSAEFPKEGPSILRIQQVVRGDSAAYFCASSGTGIYEQYFGPGTRLTVT.

The chain has TRBV6-1 and TRBJ1-4; a weak D match, TRBD1 (6 bases). Deletions cut 2 bases from V and 2 bases from J, with 15 bases between. There are 17 residues in the CDR3. Germline V lookup: CDR1 MNHNS, CDR2 SASEGT. The CDR3 spells CASSETLGGATNEKLFF. Here the CDR3 DNA reads TGTGCCAGCAGTGAAACCCTCGGGGGGGCGACTAATGAAAAACTGTTTTTT.

The chain uses TRBV12-5 and TRBJ2-3; TRBD2 might be the D (5 bases). The CDR3 runs to 15 residues. Per the germline V gene, CDR1 is LGHNT and CDR2 is FRNRAP. V dropped 7 bases and J dropped 0 bases, with 14 bases sitting between them. In nucleotides, the CDR3 is TGTGCTAGTGCCTCGGGGATCCCCAGCACAGATACGCAGTATTTT. This gives the protein CASASGIPSTDTQYF.

The chain carries TRBV7-3 and TRBJ2-1, with 8 bases lining up with TRBD2. The CDR3 length is 14 residues. Germline lookup yields CDR1 SGHTA and CDR2 FQGTGA. V gave up 6 bases and J gave up 4 bases; unmatched junction bases: 5. The CDR3 reads CASSKGLAYNEQFF. Here the CDR3 DNA reads TGTGCCAGCAGTAAAGGACTAGCATACAATGAGCAGTTCTTC.

This clone was seen only once. The rearrangement joins TRBV11-2 to TRBJ1-6; 9 positions agree with TRBD1. From germline, CDR1 is SGHAT and CDR2 FQNNGV. Unmatched junction bases numbered 9, after V lost 5 bases and J lost 7 bases. The CDR3 is 16 residues long. CDR3 nucleotides: TGTGCCAGCAGCATACCCTCGGGGACAGGGAATTCACCCCTCCACTTT. Its translation is CASSIPSGTGNSPLHF. The full variable domain, completed using reference TRBV11-2 and TRBJ1-6, is EAGVAQSPRYKIIEKRQSVAFWCNPISGHATLYWYQQILGQGPKLLIQFQNNGVVDDSQLPKDRFSAERLKGVDSTLKIQPAKLEDSAVYLCASSIPSGTGNSPLHFGNGTRLTVT.

The chain recombines TRBV5-1 with TRBJ2-5; TRBD1 aligns across 7 bases. TRBJ2-7 explains the end of the DNA better; the J call may be wrong. The germline gives CDR1 SGHRS, CDR2 YFSETQ. This CDR3 region has 14 residues. CDR3: CASSNRDSRNEQYF. For the CDR3, the DNA is TGCGCCAGCAGCAACCGGGACAGCCGGAACGAGCAGTACTTC.

The rearrangement links TRBV5-8 to TRBJ1-3; 7 bases fit TRBD1. The germline V gene has CDR1 SGHTS and CDR2 YDEGEE. This CDR3 is 16 amino acids long. V lost 4 bases, J lost 0 bases, and 7 bases stayed unmatched. This CDR3 reads CASSHRTGPSGNTIYF. The CDR3 nucleotides are TGTGCCAGCAGCCACCGGACAGGTCCCTCTGGAAACACCATATATTTT.

The chain recombines TRBV19 with TRBJ2-6; D perhaps matches TRBD1 (6 bases). The CDR3 has 20 amino acids. V was shortened by 2 bases and J by 3 bases, with 23 bases between the two germline ends. Germline assignment: CDR1 LNHDA and CDR2 SQIVND (reference sequence). CDR3 amino acids: CASSIMSGSTLRGGANVLTF. CDR3 nucleotide sequence: TGTGCCAGTAGTATAATGTCAGGGAGCACCCTCAGGGGTGGGGCCAACGTCCTGACTTTC.

This rearrangement joins TRBV6-1 to TRBJ1-2, with D perhaps matching TRBD1 (5 bases). Looked up from germline, CDR1 is MNHNS and CDR2 is SASEGT. Trimming took 6 bases from V and 4 from J, leaving 12 bases between them. CDR3 size: 13 residues. The chain's CDR3 is CASRVGVLYGYTF. The CDR3 DNA reads TGTGCCAGCAGGGTAGGGGTCCTCTATGGCTACACCTTC.